The subject of this entry is one TCR beta chain. This CDR3 has 16 residues. The trim removed 4 bases at V and 1 base at J, leaving 5 bases unmatched. Germline CDR1 SGHRS, CDR2 YFSETQ. As originally analysed: Amplified reference gene primers provided the basis for estimating nucleated cell counts. Profiled with immunoSEQ multiplex PCR; TCRdb holds only in-frame clones, not every one. V, J and clone size derive from that table, while D and trimming were established from the DNA sequence. Here the sample spans 250,000 to 300,000 clones, under 90% being singletons. The data were obtained in a study of blood T cell repertoires in COVID-19. Two negative PCRs, clearance, or symptom resolution were required of recovered Cohort 3 donors.

The sequenced sample consisted of PBMCs or T cells enriched from blood (not recorded which). The rearrangement links TRBV5-1 to TRBJ2-7; TRBD2 agrees at 13 bases. The origin of this receptor is a woman in her 40s who had recovered from COVID-19. CDR3 sequence: CASSPGTSGISYEQYF. In DNA form, the CDR3 reads TGCGCCAGCAGCCCCGGGACTAGCGGGATTTCCTACGAGCAGTACTTC.